This T cell receptor (beta chain) was captured by sequencing in a study of blood T cell repertoires in COVID-19. In the study overall: Spain, Italy and the United States supplied samples that represented acute and convalescent COVID-19. Nucleic acid was either cDNA or gDNA, and it came from T cells, B-cell-depleted T cells, or PBMCs.

The CDR3 totals 12 residues. Per germline, CDR1 SGHTA and CDR2 FQGNSA. V lost 5 bases and J 6 bases, leaving 9 bases between the germline ends. While infection was still active, Seattle patients were enrolled and then followed longitudinally. Authors' methods: Cell counts per sample came from amplifying reference gene primers. Clones were read by immunoSEQ multiplex PCR, and TCRdb kept only the in-frame ones, dropping some. The DNA gave D and trimming, while V, J and clone size come from that table. Of about 130,000 clones listed, about 93% were seen once; the top ten hold about 2%. The chain carries TRBV7-2 and TRBJ2-3; D ambiguous. This clonotype was obtained from a man in his forties or fifties with COVID-19, enrolled during active disease. The sample comprised peripheral blood. The CDR3 reads CASSPYFDTQYF. CDR3 coding DNA: TGTGCCAGCAGCCCGTATTTCGATACGCAGTATTTT.